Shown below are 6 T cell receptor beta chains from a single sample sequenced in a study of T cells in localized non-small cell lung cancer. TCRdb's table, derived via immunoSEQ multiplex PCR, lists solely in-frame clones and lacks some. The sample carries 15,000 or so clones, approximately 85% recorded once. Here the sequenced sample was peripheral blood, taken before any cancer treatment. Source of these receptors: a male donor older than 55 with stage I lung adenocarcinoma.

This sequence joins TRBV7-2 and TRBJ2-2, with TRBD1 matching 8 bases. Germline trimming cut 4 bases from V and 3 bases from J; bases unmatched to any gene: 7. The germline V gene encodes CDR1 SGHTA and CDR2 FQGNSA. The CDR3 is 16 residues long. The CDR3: CASSSQGGSYTGELFF. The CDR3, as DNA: TGTGCCAGCAGCTCACAGGGGGGTTCATACACCGGGGAGCTGTTTTTT.

CDR3 nucleotide sequence: TGTGCCAGCAGCTTGGGGGGACAGGGGCCCCAAGAGACCCAGTACTTC. Translated: CASSLGGQGPQETQYF. The genes are TRBV5-4 and TRBJ2-5, with TRBD1 matching over 10 bases. The CDR3 is 16 amino acids. Germline V lookup: CDR1 SGHNT, CDR2 YYREEE (reference sequence). Trimming cost V 0 bases and J 1 base; bases outside gene matches: 3.

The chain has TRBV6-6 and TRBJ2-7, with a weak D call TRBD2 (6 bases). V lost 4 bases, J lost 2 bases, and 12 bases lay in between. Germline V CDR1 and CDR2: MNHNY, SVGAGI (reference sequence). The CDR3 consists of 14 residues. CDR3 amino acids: CASSSSPGAYEQYF. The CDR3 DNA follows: TGTGCCAGCAGTTCCTCGCCGGGGGCCTACGAGCAGTACTTC.

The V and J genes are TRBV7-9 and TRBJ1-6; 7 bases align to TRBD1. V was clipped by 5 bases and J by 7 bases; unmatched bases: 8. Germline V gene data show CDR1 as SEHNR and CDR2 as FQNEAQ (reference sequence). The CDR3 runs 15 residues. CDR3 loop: CASSRSGGRNSPLHF. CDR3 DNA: TGTGCCAGCAGCCGTTCAGGGGGAAGGAATTCACCCCTCCACTTT.

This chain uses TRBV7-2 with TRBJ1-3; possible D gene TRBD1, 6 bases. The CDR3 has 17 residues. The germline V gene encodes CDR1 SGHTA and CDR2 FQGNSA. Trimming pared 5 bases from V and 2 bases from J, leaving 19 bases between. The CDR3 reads CASSLYLGGDAGNTIYF. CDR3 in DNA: TGTGCCAGCAGCCTCTACCTAGGGGGGGACGCTGGAAACACCATATATTTT.

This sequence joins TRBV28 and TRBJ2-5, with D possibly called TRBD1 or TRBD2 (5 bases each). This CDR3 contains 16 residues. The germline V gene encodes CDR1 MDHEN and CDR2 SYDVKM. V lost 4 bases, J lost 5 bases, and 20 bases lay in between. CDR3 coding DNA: TGTGCCAGCAGTTCTCCAGGGAGAGCAAAGGGGGAGACCCAGTACTTC. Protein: CASSSPGRAKGETQYF.